Shown below are 10 T cell receptor beta chains from a single sample sequenced in a study of identical twins (dated by TCRdb to about 2016). Receptors were amplified or captured by 5' RACE. Sequencing used an Illumina HiSeq 2000. TCRdb redid the processing of the public reads, applying fastp at Q25 and MiXCR, and retained in-frame beta chains. Duplicate CDR3 protein sequences are folded into a single record with the most common DNA and genes. This sample lists some 330,000 distinct CDR3 sequences; roughly 10% were detected once. More than 8% of the sample belongs to the ten largest clones. The specimen sequenced was naive T cells sorted from blood. The cell subset or site label for this specimen denotes: cells isolated with a human naive T-cell isolation kit. The source is a woman between 50 and 59 years old in good health.

The table lists this clonotype with a few counts. V is TRBV6-5 and J is TRBJ1-3; D is undetermined. Trimming took 7 bases from V and 0 from J, leaving 4 bases between them. Germline V gene sequence: CDR1 MNHEY, CDR2 SVGAGI. This CDR3 comprises 12 residues. In DNA form, the CDR3 reads TGTGCCAGCACTGACTCTGGAAACACCATATATTTT. Translating it yields CASTDSGNTIYF.

This clonotype appeared a few times. The chain couples TRBV5-1 to TRBJ2-3; TRBD1 might be the D (5 bases). Germline V lookup: CDR1 SGHRS, CDR2 YFSETQ. Trimming took off 4 bases at V and 1 base at J, with 28 bases between the two ends. The CDR3 is 20 amino acids. Here the CDR3 reads CASSPGIRSANPSGTDTQYF. The CDR3 DNA reads as TGCGCCAGCAGCCCAGGGATAAGATCCGCTAACCCTTCTGGCACAGATACGCAGTATTTT.

This clonotype turned up a few times. The V gene is TRBV12-3 or TRBV12-4, the J gene TRBJ2-1, with D unresolved. This CDR3 comprises 15 residues. V lost 0 bases to trimming and J lost 4 bases, with 10 bases between them. The CDR3 nucleotides read TGTGCCAGCAGTTTAGCCACCCCTTCTTACAATGAGCAGTTCTTC. This gives the protein CASSLATPSYNEQFF.

The table lists this clonotype with many counts. The chain couples TRBV7-6 to TRBJ1-4; D unclear. V gave up 2 bases and J gave up 0 bases, with 13 bases separating them. CDR1 and CDR2 from the germline V gene are SGHVS and FNYEAQ. This CDR3 is built from 17 residues. DNA for the CDR3: TGTGCCAGCAGCTTATTCCCCCTCGGGGCAACTAATGAAAAACTGTTTTTT. Translated: CASSLFPLGATNEKLFF. The full variable domain, rest sourced from reference TRBV7-6 and TRBJ1-4, is GAGVSQSPRYKVTKRGQDVALRCDPISGHVSLYWYRQALGQGPEFLTYFNYEAQQDKSGLPNDRFSAERPEGSISTLTIQRTEQRDSAMYRCASSLFPLGATNEKLFFGSGTQLSVL.

This clonotype was counted only a few times. J is TRBJ1-1 and V is TRBV2; D might be TRBD1 (6 bases). V was clipped by 6 bases and J by 4 bases, with 12 bases between them. Germline V gene data show CDR1 as SNHLY and CDR2 as FYNNEI. The length of the CDR3 is 13 residues. The CDR3 loop is CASRGGRSTEAFF. The CDR3 DNA reads as TGTGCCAGCAGGGGGGGGCGGAGCACTGAAGCTTTCTTT.

In DNA form, the CDR3 reads TGTGCCAGCAGACCAGGGGGATCGCTGGATTCACCCCTCCACTTT. Protein: CASRPGGSLDSPLHF. The chain is built from TRBV7-9 and TRBJ1-6, with 7 bases fitting TRBD1. CDR3 length equals 15 residues. The germline V gene encodes CDR1 SEHNR and CDR2 FQNEAQ (reference sequence). The junction had 10 bases not matched to a gene; V was cut back by 6 bases and J by 8 bases.

A few counts support this clonotype. The chain recombines TRBV2 with TRBJ2-5; no reliable D call. The germline V gene encodes CDR1 SNHLY and CDR2 FYNNEI. Between the trimmed V and J ends, which lost 5 bases and 2 bases, there was a span of 9 bases. The CDR3 sequence is 13 residues long. As DNA, the CDR3 is TGTGCCAGCAGTTCGGACGTACAAGAGACCCAGTACTTC. Encoded protein: CASSSDVQETQYF.

This clonotype turned up a few times. The chain is built from TRBV7-9 and TRBJ1-1, with TRBD1 identical over 7 bases. Germline lookup yields CDR1 SEHNR and CDR2 FQNEAQ (reference sequence). CDR3 length: 14 residues. V was pared by 1 base and J by 3 bases, with 2 bases of the junction left unmatched. DNA of the CDR3: TGTGCCAGCAGCTTAGACAGGGGCTACACTGAAGCTTTCTTT. Translated: CASSLDRGYTEAFF.

This clonotype was seen a handful of times. This rearrangement joins TRBV5-1 to TRBJ1-6; the match to TRBD1 covers 9 bases. In germline, CDR1 is SGHRS, CDR2 YFSETQ. The trim removed 4 bases at V and 7 bases at J, leaving 9 bases unmatched. The CDR3 length is 16 residues. In DNA, the CDR3 is TGCGCCAGCAGCCCCCAAACAGGGGGCAACAATTCACCCCTCCACTTT. Residues: CASSPQTGGNNSPLHF.

This clonotype was seen ten or more times. The V call is TRBV29-1, the J call TRBJ2-7; no reliable D call. The length of the CDR3 is 14 residues. The V gene lost 3 bases and the J gene lost 2 bases, with 14 bases spanning the gap. The germline gives CDR1 SQVTM, CDR2 ANQGSEA. The CDR3 region has the DNA TGCAGCGTTGAGGGGAAGGGTTTGCCCTACGAGCAGTACTTC. This encodes CSVEGKGLPYEQYF.